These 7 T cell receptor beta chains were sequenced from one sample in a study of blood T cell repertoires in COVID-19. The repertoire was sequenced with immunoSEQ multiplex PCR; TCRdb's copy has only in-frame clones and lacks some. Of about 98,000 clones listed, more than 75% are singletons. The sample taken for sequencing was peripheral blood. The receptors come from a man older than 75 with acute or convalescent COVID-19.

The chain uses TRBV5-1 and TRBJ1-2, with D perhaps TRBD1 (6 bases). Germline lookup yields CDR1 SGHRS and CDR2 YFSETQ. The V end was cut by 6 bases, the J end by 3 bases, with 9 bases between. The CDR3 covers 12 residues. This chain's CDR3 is CASKQGDYGYTF. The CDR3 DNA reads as TGCGCCAGCAAACAGGGAGACTATGGCTACACCTTC.

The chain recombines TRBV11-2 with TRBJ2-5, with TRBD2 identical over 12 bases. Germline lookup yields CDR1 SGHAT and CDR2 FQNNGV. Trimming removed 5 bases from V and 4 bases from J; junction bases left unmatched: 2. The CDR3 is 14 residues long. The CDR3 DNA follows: TGTGCCAGCAGCGGGGGACTAGCGGGAGAGACCCAGTACTTC. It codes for CASSGGLAGETQYF.

The CDR3 nucleotides read TGTGCCAGCAGCCTAAGAGGGGGCTCGGCCGGGGAGCTGTTTTTT. Amino acid sequence: CASSLRGGSAGELFF. This chain links TRBV7-9 with TRBJ2-2; 7 bases line up with TRBD1. Trimming at V came to 5 bases and at J to 6 bases, leaving 9 bases not matched to a gene. Germline V CDR1 and CDR2: SEHNR, FQNEAQ (reference sequence). The CDR3 has 15 residues.

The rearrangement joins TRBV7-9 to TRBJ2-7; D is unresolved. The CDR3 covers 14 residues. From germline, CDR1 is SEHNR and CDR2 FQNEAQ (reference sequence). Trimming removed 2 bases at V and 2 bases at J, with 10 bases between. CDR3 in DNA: TGTGCCAGCAGCTTAAGTTCGGGTACCTACGAGCAGTACTTC. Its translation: CASSLSSGTYEQYF.

The CDR3: CASSRGDRVEETQYF. The CDR3 DNA reads as TGTGCCAGTAGTAGGGGAGACAGGGTCGAAGAGACCCAGTACTTC. The V gene is TRBV19, the J gene TRBJ2-5, with 7 bases lining up with TRBD1. CDR3 length: 15 amino acids. The germline V gene has CDR1 LNHDA and CDR2 SQIVND (reference sequence). V lost 4 bases to trimming and J lost 3 bases; unmatched junction nucleotides: 8.

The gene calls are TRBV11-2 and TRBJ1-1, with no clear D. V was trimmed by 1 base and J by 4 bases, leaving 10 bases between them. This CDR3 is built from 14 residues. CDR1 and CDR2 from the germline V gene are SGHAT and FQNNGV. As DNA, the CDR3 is TGTGCCAGCAGCTTAGCGGGGTTCGGCACTGAAGCTTTCTTT. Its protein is CASSLAGFGTEAFF. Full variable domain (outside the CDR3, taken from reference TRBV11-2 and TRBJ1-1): EAGVAQSPRYKIIEKRQSVAFWCNPISGHATLYWYQQILGQGPKLLIQFQNNGVVDDSQLPKDRFSAERLKGVDSTLKIQPAKLEDSAVYLCASSLAGFGTEAFFGQGTRLTVV.

The CDR3 loop is CATHRDRGGAFF. Here the CDR3 DNA reads TGTGCCACCCACCGGGACAGGGGTGGAGCTTTCTTT. This chain joins TRBV6-5 and TRBJ1-1, with 10 positions matching TRBD1. J gave up 10 bases and V 10 bases, and 9 bases lay outside the gene matches. The CDR3 consists of 12 residues. The germline gives CDR1 MNHEY, CDR2 SVGAGI.